Described below is a single T cell receptor (beta chain) sequence and its context. Its antigen is unidentified. These data originate in a study of T cells in Graves' hyperthyroidism and ophthalmopathy. Notes on the study in general: Most expanded thyroid clonotypes above 0.001 also appeared in blood.

Amplified TCR beta CDR3 regions derived from RNA transcripts. First-round RT-PCR with HTBI primers amplified the TCR CDR3 region. TCRdb re-derived calls from the multiplex PCR reads in MiXCR, one entry per CDR3 protein. The sample has more than 350,000 distinct CDR3 sequences; about 15% are singletons. Patients were excluded for uncontrolled infection, other autoimmune disease, pregnancy or lactation. V was pared by 5 bases and J by 7 bases, with 5 bases of the junction left unmatched. Germline V gene data show CDR1 as SGHAT and CDR2 as FQDESV (reference sequence). The CDR3 is 12 residues long. The source material was blood. The receptor comes from a woman aged 25 to 39 with Graves' hyperthyroidism that later progressed to Graves' ophthalmopathy. This chain uses TRBV11-1 with TRBJ2-7, with 7 bases matching TRBD2. The CDR3 here is CASSPPGGEQYF. The DNA for the CDR3 is TGTGCCAGCAGCCCCCCCGGGGGGGAGCAGTACTTC.